These 11 T cell receptor beta chains originate from one sample sequenced in a study of identical twins. TCRdb recomputed calls from the 5' RACE reads with MiXCR, one row per CDR3 protein. The data show some 760,000 distinct CDR3 sequences, over 15% seen once. These data were likewise used in another study, on T cells expressing NK-cell markers.

Sequenced input: PBMCs. Every receptor here comes from a woman aged 18-29 years in good health.

The V gene is TRBV4-3, the J gene TRBJ2-7; no firm D call. Germline assignment: CDR1 LGHNA and CDR2 YSLEER. This CDR3 is 13 amino acids long. Deletions cut 0 bases from V and 2 bases from J, with 5 bases between. CDR3 in amino acids: CASSQDRTYEQYF. For the CDR3, the DNA is TGCGCCAGCAGCCAAGACAGGACCTACGAGCAGTACTTC.

J is TRBJ2-2 and V is TRBV9; D ambiguous. The CDR3 has 16 amino acids. V was cut by 4 bases and J by 0 bases, with 13 bases left in between. The germline gives CDR1 SGDLS, CDR2 YYNGEE. CDR3: CASSPPLFANTGELFF. DNA for the CDR3: TGTGCCAGCAGCCCGCCGCTGTTCGCGAACACCGGGGAGCTGTTTTTT.

The gene calls are TRBV20-1 and TRBJ2-7; the match to TRBD2 covers 10 bases. The CDR3 loop spans 14 amino acids. The germline CDR1 and CDR2 sequences are DFQATT and SNEGSKA (reference sequence). J lost 3 bases, V lost 4 bases, and 6 bases had no gene match. CDR3 amino acids: CSATRTSGGYEQYF. CDR3 nucleotides: TGCAGTGCTACCCGGACTAGCGGAGGCTACGAGCAGTACTTC.

The rearrangement links TRBV12-3 or TRBV12-4 to TRBJ2-7, with 16 nucleotides matching TRBD2. J gave up 1 base and V 6 bases, and 6 bases lay outside the gene matches. The CDR3 is made up of 17 amino acids. This CDR3 is CASRPGLAGGPSYEQYF. In nucleotides, the CDR3 is TGTGCCAGCAGACCGGGACTAGCGGGAGGGCCATCCTACGAGCAGTACTTC.

This clonotype appeared a few times. The V and J genes are TRBV10-2 and TRBJ1-4; no reliable D call. V lost 3 bases and J lost 4, with 9 bases in between. This CDR3 comprises 14 residues. Germline CDR1 is WSHSY and CDR2 is SAAADI. This CDR3 is CASSEWQFNEKLFF. CDR3 nucleotides: TGCGCCAGCAGTGAATGGCAGTTTAATGAAAAACTGTTTTTT.

Comment on this clonotype: This sequence may be a read error, since a much larger clone differs from it by one base. V and J are TRBV5-1 and TRBJ2-7; no firm D call. This CDR3 contains 13 residues. Germline lookup yields CDR1 SGHRS and CDR2 YFSETQ. The CDR3: CASILAPTYEQYF. Written as DNA, the CDR3 is TGCGCCAGCATCTTGGCCCCCACCTACGAGCAGTACTTC. Supplemented by reference TRBV5-1 and TRBJ2-7, the full variable domain reads KAGVTQTPRYLIKTRGQQVTLSCSPISGHRSVSWYQQTPGQGLQFLFEYFSETQRNKGNFPGRFSGRQFSNSRSEMNVSTLELGDSALYLCASILAPTYEQYFGPGTRLTVT.

The CDR3 sequence is CASSYWAGDTEAFF. In DNA form, the CDR3 reads TGTGCCAGCAGTTACTGGGCCGGGGACACTGAAGCTTTCTTT. This sequence joins TRBV6-5 and TRBJ1-1; no clear D gene. CDR3 length equals 14 residues. The germline gives CDR1 MNHEY, CDR2 SVGAGI. The V end lost 1 base, the J end lost 3 bases, and 9 bases lay between the germline ends.

The chain carries TRBV10-3 and TRBJ2-7; 8 nucleotides line up with TRBD2. Germline trimming cut 6 bases from V and 0 bases from J; bases unmatched to any gene: 7. The CDR3 has 15 residues. Germline lookup yields CDR1 ENHRY and CDR2 SYGVKD. The DNA for the CDR3 is TGTGCCATCAGGGGAAGCGGGGGCCTCTCCTACGAGCAGTACTTC. Amino acid sequence: CAIRGSGGLSYEQYF.

This clonotype was recorded many times. This chain joins TRBV12-3 or TRBV12-4 and TRBJ2-5; tentatively, D is TRBD2 (6 bases). There are 15 residues in the CDR3. V lost 1 base to trimming and J lost 2 bases, with 11 bases between them. Here the CDR3 reads CASSLVRGFQETQYF. In nucleotides, the CDR3 is TGTGCCAGCAGTTTAGTACGGGGGTTTCAAGAGACCCAGTACTTC.

The V gene is TRBV7-9, the J gene TRBJ2-5, with unresolved D. The CDR3 loop spans 15 amino acids. The ends were cut back, 0 bases at V and 4 bases at J, with 12 bases in the middle. Germline-derived CDR1 and CDR2 are SEHNR and FQNEAQ (reference sequence). CDR3 sequence: CASSLAEGRAETQYF. The CDR3 bases are TGTGCCAGCAGCTTAGCGGAAGGCAGAGCAGAGACCCAGTACTTC. Using reference TRBV7-9 and TRBJ2-5 for the parts outside the CDR3, the full variable domain is DTGVSQNPRHKITKRGQNVTFRCDPISEHNRLYWYRQTLGQGPEFLTYFQNEAQLEKSRLLSDRFSAERPKGSFSTLEIQRTEQGDSAMYLCASSLAEGRAETQYFGPGTRLLVL.

This clonotype was recorded at least ten times. This chain uses TRBV15 with TRBJ2-1, with D perhaps matching TRBD1 or TRBD2 (5 bases each). V was shortened by 3 bases and J by 8 bases, with 17 bases between the two germline ends. The CDR3 has 15 amino acids. The germline V gene encodes CDR1 LNHNV and CDR2 YYDKDF (reference sequence). As DNA, the CDR3 is TGTGCCACCAGCAGGTCCGGGACGAATCATGATGAGCAGTTCTTC. As protein: CATSRSGTNHDEQFF. Full variable domain (outside the CDR3, taken from reference TRBV15 and TRBJ2-1): DAMVIQNPRYQVTQFGKPVTLSCSQTLNHNVMYWYQQKSSQAPKLLFHYYDKDFNNEADTPDNFQSRRPNTSFCFLDIRSPGLGDTAMYLCATSRSGTNHDEQFFGPGTRLTVL.